Each of the 5 T cell receptor beta chains below was sequenced from the same sample in a study of T cell repertoires in cytomegalovirus infection. The antigens for these receptors are not known. MiXCR, applied by TCRdb to the reads, yields one record per CDR3 protein. The table lists under 850,000 distinct CDR3 sequences, 33% of them singletons, with 15% to 20% in the top ten. The specimen comprised cultured PBMCs, sampled from culture after CMV antigen stimulation. The receptors stem from a human donor in good health (CMV status not recorded). Some clones in this sample may be carry-over from other donors' samples.

The rearrangement uses TRBV6-1 and TRBJ1-5; D is possibly TRBD1 (5 bases). The germline V gene has CDR1 MNHNS and CDR2 SASEGT. Deletions cut 5 bases from V and 1 base from J, with 12 bases between. This CDR3 has 15 residues. CDR3 sequence: CASSSGGISNQPQHF. CDR3 nucleotides: TGTGCCAGCAGTAGTGGGGGGATCAGCAATCAGCCCCAGCATTTT.

The chain is built from TRBV27 and TRBJ1-1; 9 bases match TRBD1. With 4 bases clipped from V and 3 bases from J, the junction kept 12 bases outside the gene matches. The CDR3 runs to 17 residues. Germline V gene sequence: CDR1 MNHEY, CDR2 SMNVEV (reference sequence). The CDR3 here is CASSWGGTGYGHTEAFF. CDR3 bases: TGTGCCAGCAGTTGGGGCGGGACAGGGTATGGGCACACTGAAGCTTTCTTT.

The chain combines TRBV29-1 with TRBJ2-5; 11 bases map to TRBD2. With V trimmed by 6 bases and J by 5 bases, 5 bases remained unmatched. Per the germline V gene, CDR1 is SQVTM and CDR2 is ANQGSEA. The length of the CDR3 is 13 residues. CDR3 nucleotide sequence: TGCAGCGTGGGTAGCGGGGGGGGTGAGACCCAGTACTTC. Translating gives CSVGSGGGETQYF.

This clonotype came up once. The gene calls are TRBV27 and TRBJ2-7, with D maybe TRBD1 (5 bases). Germline V lookup: CDR1 MNHEY, CDR2 SMNVEV (reference sequence). The ends were cut back, 3 bases at V and 5 bases at J, with 11 bases in the middle. CDR3 length: 13 amino acids. This CDR3 reads CASSLGRVDEQYF. CDR3 nucleotide sequence: TGTGCCAGCAGTTTGGGCAGGGTTGACGAGCAGTACTTC.

The rearrangement links TRBV6-1 to TRBJ1-6, with 7 bases lining up with TRBD1. The CDR3 runs to 12 residues. The V and J ends lost 6 bases and 11 bases, in that order; junction bases with no gene match: 4. The V gene's germline CDR1 is MNHNS and CDR2 SASEGT. The CDR3 is CASRSTGPPLHF. CDR3 nucleotide sequence: TGTGCCAGCAGATCGACAGGGCCACCCCTCCACTTT.